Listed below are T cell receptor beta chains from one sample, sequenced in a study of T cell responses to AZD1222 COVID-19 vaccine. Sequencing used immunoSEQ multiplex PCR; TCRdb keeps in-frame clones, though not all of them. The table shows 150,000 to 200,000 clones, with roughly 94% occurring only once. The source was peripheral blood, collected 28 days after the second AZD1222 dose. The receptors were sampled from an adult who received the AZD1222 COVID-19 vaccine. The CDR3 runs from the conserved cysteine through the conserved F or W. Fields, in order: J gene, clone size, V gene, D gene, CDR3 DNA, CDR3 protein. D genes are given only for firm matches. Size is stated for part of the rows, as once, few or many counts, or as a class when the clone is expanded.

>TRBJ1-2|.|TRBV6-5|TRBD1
TGTGCCAGCAGGCGACCGGGACAGGGATTCTCTGGCTACACCTTC
CASRRPGQGFSGYTF
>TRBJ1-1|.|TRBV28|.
TGTGCCAGCAGTTTATTCCGGTTCATGAACACTGAAGCTTTCTTT
CASSLFRFMNTEAFF
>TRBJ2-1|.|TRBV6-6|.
TGTGCCAGCCACGGGGTAGCTTCTTTCTTC
CASHGVASFF
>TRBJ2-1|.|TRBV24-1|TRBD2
TGTGCCACCAGTGATTTGGGGACTAGCGGGAGTGTTGAGCAGTTCTTC
CATSDLGTSGSVEQFF
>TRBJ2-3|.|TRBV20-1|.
TGCAGTGCTCGTGACCTAGCGACCCGCACAGATACGCAGTATTTT
CSARDLATRTDTQYF
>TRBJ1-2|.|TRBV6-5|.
TGTGCCAGCAGCAAAAAAATCTGGGGTAACTATGGCTACACCTTC
CASSKKIWGNYGYTF
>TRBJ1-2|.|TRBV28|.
TGTGCCAGCAGATCGAAAAAGGGGATCTATGGCTACACCTTC
CASRSKKGIYGYTF
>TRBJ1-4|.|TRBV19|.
TGTGCCAGTAGCCGGGGTGGAGGGTCAACTAATGAAAAACTGTTTTTT
CASSRGGGSTNEKLFF
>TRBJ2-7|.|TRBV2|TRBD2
TGTGCCAGCAGGAGGGCGGGAGGGGTATACGAGCAGTACTTC
CASRRAGGVYEQYF
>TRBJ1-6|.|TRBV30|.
TGTGCCTGGAGTGTGGCTTCCAGGTCACCCCTCCACTTT
CAWSVASRSPLHF
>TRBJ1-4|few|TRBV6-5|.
TGTGCCAGCAGTCGCTTGCAAGGTGGGGAAAAACTGTTTTTT
CASSRLQGGEKLFF
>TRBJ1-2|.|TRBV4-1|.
TGCGCCAGCAGCCAGATCCCCGTCGGGGGTACTTATGGCTACACCTTC
CASSQIPVGGTYGYTF
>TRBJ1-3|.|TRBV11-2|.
TGTGCCAGCAGCTTTCAACCCGGAAACACCATATATTTT
CASSFQPGNTIYF
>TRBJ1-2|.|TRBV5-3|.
TGTGCCCCAGGACGAACAGGGATTGATGGCTACACCTTC
CAPGRTGIDGYTF
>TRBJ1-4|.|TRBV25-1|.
TGTGCCAGCAGCGAAAGAGGGTTGAGAGAAAAACTGTTTTTT
CASSERGLREKLFF
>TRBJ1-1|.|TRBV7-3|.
TGTGCCAGCAGCTCCCGCGGCGGGGAGCTCACTGAAGCTTTCTTT
CASSSRGGELTEAFF
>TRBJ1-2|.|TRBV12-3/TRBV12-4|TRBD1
TGTGCCAGCGGCAGACAGGGGGGTATTGGCTACACCTTC
CASGRQGGIGYTF
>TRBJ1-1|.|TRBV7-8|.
TGTGCCAGCAGCGGGGGACAGAACACTGAAGCTTTCTTT
CASSGGQNTEAFF
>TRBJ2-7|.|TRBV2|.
TGTGCCAGCAGTTTGGGGGGCGACGAGCAGTACTTC
CASSLGGDEQYF
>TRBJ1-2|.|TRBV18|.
TGTGCCAGCTCACCAGGCCAGGACTATGGCTACACCTTC
CASSPGQDYGYTF
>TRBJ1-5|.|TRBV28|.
TGTGCCAGCAGTTTACCCAGCAGCTCAAATCAGCCCCAGCATTTT
CASSLPSSSNQPQHF
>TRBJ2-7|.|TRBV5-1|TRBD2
TGCGCCAGCAGCTTCGGAAGCGGGAGGGCCAACGAGCAGTACTTC
CASSFGSGRANEQYF
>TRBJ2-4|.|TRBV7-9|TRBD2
TGTGCCAGCAGCACTTTTGCGGGAGGAGCGGGGAACATTCAGTACTTC
CASSTFAGGAGNIQYF
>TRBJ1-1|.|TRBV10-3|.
TGTGCCATCAGTGACCGTGAGGGGGCTGAAGCTTTCTTT
CAISDREGAEAFF
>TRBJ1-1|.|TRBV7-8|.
TGTGCCAGCAGCCCCGGTCTTACTGAAGCTTTCTTT
CASSPGLTEAFF
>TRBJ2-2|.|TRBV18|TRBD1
TGTGCCAGCTCACCACCACATGGGACAGGGTTTACCGGGGAGCTGTTTTTT
CASSPPHGTGFTGELFF